The present T cell receptor (beta chain) was sequenced within a study of molecular identifiers for immune sequencing clone quantification. The CDR3 is 15 residues long. TCRdb ran MiXCR on the PCR reads and lists one entry per CDR3 protein. The sample has fewer than 350,000 distinct CDR3 sequences; roughly a quarter are singletons. Preparation of naive CD8 libraries involved roughly 19,000 to 1,100,000 sorted cells and 10%, 30% or 50% RNA. Sorting isolated naive CD8 T cells as CD8+CD4-CCR7+CD45RA+ events. Whole-study results and caveats: Clones of above 20 RNA copies carried over 99% of effector molecules; in naive cells they carried under 1%. Sizes of highly expanded clones could be underestimated through identical TCRs sharing a barcode.

In the case of this clonotype: Its antigen is as yet unknown. Just one base apart from a much larger clone, this may be a read error.

The V gene is TRBV12-3 or TRBV12-4, the J gene TRBJ2-3, with D possibly TRBD2 on 7 matching bases. Sequenced material: naive CD8+ T cells from blood, with Jurkat cell RNA spiked in. Noted subset: FACS-sorted CD8+CD4-CCR7+CD45RA+ naive T cells. The sequence derives from a human donor in good health. Some libraries in this study had Jurkat cell RNA spiked in. The CDR3 nucleotides read TGTGCCAGCAGGGGTTTCGCGGGGGACACAGATATGCAGTATTTT. It codes for CASRGFAGDTDMQYF.